Listed below are T cell receptor beta chains from one sample, sequenced in a study of T cell repertoires in cytomegalovirus infection. TCRdb re-derived calls from the reads in MiXCR, one entry per CDR3 protein. The repertoire consists of some 100,000 distinct CDR3 sequences, with more than 20% occurring once and the leading ten covering 39%. The source material was CD8+ T cells from PBMCs. The receptors derive from a human donor in good health (CMV status not recorded). Some clones in this sample may be carry-over from other donors' samples. Both conserved end residues are part of each CDR3. The D gene is left open where the match is weak. The size entry is marked missing in some rows and otherwise reads once, few, many or a size class.

clone size: .; J gene: TRBJ1-1; CDR3 length: 14; D gene: .; V gene: TRBV18; CDR3 DNA: TGTGCCAGCTCACCGGAGGGGGTAAACACTGAAGCTTTCTTT; CDR3 protein: CASSPEGVNTEAFF
clone size: .; J gene: TRBJ2-2; CDR3 length: 15; D gene: .; V gene: TRBV15; CDR3 DNA: TGTGCCACCAGCAGAGATCGACTCTCCACCGGGGAGCTGTTTTTT; CDR3 protein: CATSRDRLSTGELFF
clone size: .; J gene: TRBJ2-5; CDR3 length: 13; D gene: TRBD2; V gene: TRBV28; CDR3 DNA: TGTGCCAGCAGTTTAGGAGCGGGGAATATCCAGTACTTC; CDR3 protein: CASSLGAGNIQYF
clone size: .; J gene: TRBJ2-7; CDR3 length: 16; D gene: TRBD2; V gene: TRBV18; CDR3 DNA: TGTGCCAGCTCACCGCGACTAGCGGGTAAGACCTACGAGCAGTACTTC; CDR3 protein: CASSPRLAGKTYEQYF
clone size: .; J gene: TRBJ2-3; CDR3 length: 16; D gene: TRBD2; V gene: TRBV9; CDR3 DNA: TGTGCCAGCAGCGAACGAGCGGGAGGGCCTACAGATACGCAGTATTTT; CDR3 protein: CASSERAGGPTDTQYF
clone size: .; J gene: TRBJ1-5; CDR3 length: 15; D gene: .; V gene: TRBV4-3; CDR3 DNA: TGCGCCAGCAGCCAAGATCGCGGGAGCAATCAGCCCCAGCATTTT; CDR3 protein: CASSQDRGSNQPQHF
clone size: .; J gene: TRBJ1-6; CDR3 length: 13; D gene: .; V gene: TRBV4-3; CDR3 DNA: TGCGCCAGCAGCCAAGACCCGGGATCAGGCCTCCACTTT; CDR3 protein: CASSQDPGSGLHF
clone size: many; J gene: TRBJ1-1; CDR3 length: 15; D gene: TRBD1; V gene: TRBV5-6; CDR3 DNA: TGTGCCAGCAGCGGCGACAGGGTTGGGAACACTGAAGCTTTCTTT; CDR3 protein: CASSGDRVGNTEAFF
clone size: many; J gene: TRBJ2-6; CDR3 length: 18; D gene: TRBD1; V gene: TRBV12-3/TRBV12-4; CDR3 DNA: TGTGCCAGCAGTCGATCGTGGGGACAGGGCTCTGGGGCCAACGTCCTGACTTTC; CDR3 protein: CASSRSWGQGSGANVLTF
clone size: many; J gene: TRBJ1-1; CDR3 length: 15; D gene: .; V gene: TRBV7-6; CDR3 DNA: TGTGCCAGCAGTACGACCTTGGGTGTGAACACTGAAGCTTTCTTT; CDR3 protein: CASSTTLGVNTEAFF
clone size: few; J gene: TRBJ1-1; CDR3 length: 15; D gene: .; V gene: TRBV7-3; CDR3 DNA: TGTGCCAGCAGCTTAACAGGAGCGTCGGACACTGAAGCTTTCTTT; CDR3 protein: CASSLTGASDTEAFF
clone size: .; J gene: TRBJ2-7; CDR3 length: 14; D gene: TRBD2; V gene: TRBV27; CDR3 DNA: TGTGCCAGCAGTTTACCGGCTAGCGGGAGCCCGTCGTACTTC; CDR3 protein: CASSLPASGSPSYF
clone size: few; J gene: TRBJ1-6; CDR3 length: 12; D gene: .; V gene: TRBV2; CDR3 DNA: TGTGCCAGCAGGCGGGATAATTCACCCCTCCACTTT; CDR3 protein: CASRRDNSPLHF
clone size: .; J gene: TRBJ1-2; CDR3 length: 12; D gene: TRBD1; V gene: TRBV29-1; CDR3 DNA: TGCAGCGTCCTGACAGGGTTGGGGAGCTACACCTTC; CDR3 protein: CSVLTGLGSYTF
clone size: few; J gene: TRBJ1-1; CDR3 length: 13; D gene: TRBD1; V gene: TRBV10-3; CDR3 DNA: TGTGCCATCTTAGAACAGGGGACCACTGAAGCTTTCTTT; CDR3 protein: CAILEQGTTEAFF
clone size: many; J gene: TRBJ2-1; CDR3 length: 20; D gene: TRBD2; V gene: TRBV11-2; CDR3 DNA: TGTGCCAGCAGCTTACGGTCGGGACTAGCGGGAGGGGACGCCTACAATGAGCAGTTCTTC; CDR3 protein: CASSLRSGLAGGDAYNEQFF
clone size: few; J gene: TRBJ2-7; CDR3 length: 16; D gene: TRBD2; V gene: TRBV13; CDR3 DNA: TGTGCCAGCCGCGACCAAACGCGGGAGGGTCCCTTGGAGCAGTACTTC; CDR3 protein: CASRDQTREGPLEQYF
clone size: .; J gene: TRBJ2-1; CDR3 length: 14; D gene: .; V gene: TRBV20-1; CDR3 DNA: TGCAGTGCTAGTCTGCCGGTTACCTACAATGAGCAGTTCTTC; CDR3 protein: CSASLPVTYNEQFF
clone size: .; J gene: TRBJ1-6; CDR3 length: 14; D gene: .; V gene: TRBV14; CDR3 DNA: TGTGCCAGCAGGGGGGGTAACTATAATTCACCCCTCCACTTT; CDR3 protein: CASRGGNYNSPLHF
clone size: .; J gene: TRBJ2-7; CDR3 length: 15; D gene: TRBD2; V gene: TRBV7-9; CDR3 DNA: TGTGCCAGCAGACCCAGCGGGAGGACTTCCTACGAGCAGTACTTC; CDR3 protein: CASRPSGRTSYEQYF
clone size: .; J gene: TRBJ2-2; CDR3 length: 16; D gene: .; V gene: TRBV20-1; CDR3 DNA: TGCAGTGCTAGAGATTGGGGGACTTCGAACACCGGGGAGCTGTTTTTT; CDR3 protein: CSARDWGTSNTGELFF
clone size: .; J gene: TRBJ1-2; CDR3 length: 18; D gene: TRBD1; V gene: TRBV5-6; CDR3 DNA: TGTGCCAGCAGCTTGGGCTCCCACCGGGACAGGCCTTTTAGTGGCTACACCTTC; CDR3 protein: CASSLGSHRDRPFSGYTF
clone size: .; J gene: TRBJ2-7; CDR3 length: 14; D gene: .; V gene: TRBV19; CDR3 DNA: TGTGCCAGTAGTATCATATCAGAGGGCTACGAGCAGTACTTC; CDR3 protein: CASSIISEGYEQYF
clone size: many; J gene: TRBJ2-3; CDR3 length: 15; D gene: .; V gene: TRBV12-5; CDR3 DNA: TGTGCTAGTGGTCCTGAAGCGGAACGCACAGATACGCAGTATTTT; CDR3 protein: CASGPEAERTDTQYF
clone size: few; J gene: TRBJ1-2; CDR3 length: 14; D gene: .; V gene: TRBV28; CDR3 DNA: TGTGCCAGCAACTGGGGCCAGGGAATCTATGGCTACACCTTC; CDR3 protein: CASNWGQGIYGYTF
clone size: .; J gene: TRBJ2-7; CDR3 length: 13; D gene: TRBD2; V gene: TRBV2; CDR3 DNA: TGTGCCTCCAGGGAAGCGGGGGGTTACGAGCAGTACTTC; CDR3 protein: CASREAGGYEQYF
clone size: .; J gene: TRBJ2-3; CDR3 length: 13; D gene: .; V gene: TRBV2; CDR3 DNA: TGTGCCAGCAGTGAAAGGGCCACAGATACGCAGTATTTT; CDR3 protein: CASSERATDTQYF
clone size: many; J gene: TRBJ1-4; CDR3 length: 14; D gene: .; V gene: TRBV7-3; CDR3 DNA: TGTGCCAGCCCCATGGGGTACGGCGCTGAAAAACTGTTTTTT; CDR3 protein: CASPMGYGAEKLFF
clone size: few; J gene: TRBJ1-2; CDR3 length: 13; D gene: .; V gene: TRBV12-3/TRBV12-4; CDR3 DNA: TGTGCCAGCAGTTTAGGGTTCAGGTCGGGCTACACCTTC; CDR3 protein: CASSLGFRSGYTF
clone size: few; J gene: TRBJ1-2; CDR3 length: 16; D gene: TRBD1; V gene: TRBV14; CDR3 DNA: TGTGCCAGCAGCCAATGGGGGACAGATCCTAACTATGGCTACACCTTC; CDR3 protein: CASSQWGTDPNYGYTF
clone size: .; J gene: TRBJ2-3; CDR3 length: 15; D gene: .; V gene: TRBV7-9; CDR3 DNA: TGTGCCAGCAGCTTAAAGGACTCCAGCACAGATACGCAGTATTTT; CDR3 protein: CASSLKDSSTDTQYF
clone size: many; J gene: TRBJ1-1; CDR3 length: 17; D gene: .; V gene: TRBV7-2; CDR3 DNA: TGTGCCAGCAGCTTAGACCTGACAGATCTCGGGAACACTGAAGCTTTCTTT; CDR3 protein: CASSLDLTDLGNTEAFF
clone size: .; J gene: TRBJ2-3; CDR3 length: 16; D gene: .; V gene: TRBV13; CDR3 DNA: TGTGCCAGCAGCTCAACCGGGGCCGCGAGTACAGATACGCAGTATTTT; CDR3 protein: CASSSTGAASTDTQYF
clone size: many; J gene: TRBJ1-5; CDR3 length: 15; D gene: .; V gene: TRBV7-2; CDR3 DNA: TGTGCCAGCAGCTTAGCGCACAATAGCAATCAGCCCCAGCATTTT; CDR3 protein: CASSLAHNSNQPQHF
clone size: few; J gene: TRBJ2-1; CDR3 length: 12; D gene: .; V gene: TRBV19; CDR3 DNA: TGTGCCAGTAGTATTGGAGGAAATGAGCAGTTCTTC; CDR3 protein: CASSIGGNEQFF
clone size: .; J gene: TRBJ2-5; CDR3 length: 14; D gene: .; V gene: TRBV7-9; CDR3 DNA: TGTGCCAGCAGCTTAGACGCGGGGGCGAAGACCCAGTACTTC; CDR3 protein: CASSLDAGAKTQYF
clone size: few; J gene: TRBJ1-2; CDR3 length: 11; D gene: TRBD1; V gene: TRBV20-1; CDR3 DNA: TGCAGTGCCAAGACAGGGATGCGCTACACCTTC; CDR3 protein: CSAKTGMRYTF
clone size: many; J gene: TRBJ2-7; CDR3 length: 13; D gene: .; V gene: TRBV7-6; CDR3 DNA: TGTGCCAGCAGCTTAGGGGTAGCCTACGAGCAGTACTTC; CDR3 protein: CASSLGVAYEQYF
clone size: .; J gene: TRBJ2-3; CDR3 length: 15; D gene: TRBD1; V gene: TRBV29-1; CDR3 DNA: TGCAGCGCCGTCGTCCTGACAGGGGGCCCAGATACGCAGTATTTT; CDR3 protein: CSAVVLTGGPDTQYF
clone size: many; J gene: TRBJ2-7; CDR3 length: 12; D gene: .; V gene: TRBV7-2; CDR3 DNA: TGTGCCAGCAGCTACGGGCCTAACGAGCAGTACTTC; CDR3 protein: CASSYGPNEQYF
clone size: many; J gene: TRBJ1-2; CDR3 length: 14; D gene: .; V gene: TRBV7-9; CDR3 DNA: TGTGCCAGCAGCGAGGGGGGTCCTAGGTCTGGCTACACCTTC; CDR3 protein: CASSEGGPRSGYTF
clone size: few; J gene: TRBJ2-1; CDR3 length: 18; D gene: .; V gene: TRBV5-1; CDR3 DNA: TGCGCCAGCAGCTCCCCCCGTGAGCGGCAAGCCCAGTACAATGAGCAGTTCTTC; CDR3 protein: CASSSPRERQAQYNEQFF
clone size: .; J gene: TRBJ1-5; CDR3 length: 14; D gene: .; V gene: TRBV27; CDR3 DNA: TGTGCCAGCAGCCCCGGACTGAGCAATCAGCCCCAGCATTTT; CDR3 protein: CASSPGLSNQPQHF
clone size: many; J gene: TRBJ2-5; CDR3 length: 15; D gene: TRBD1; V gene: TRBV25-1; CDR3 DNA: TGTGCCAGCAGTGAACCCGGGACAGGCTACGAGACCCAGTACTTC; CDR3 protein: CASSEPGTGYETQYF
clone size: many; J gene: TRBJ1-4; CDR3 length: 16; D gene: .; V gene: TRBV7-8; CDR3 DNA: TGTGCCAGCGAGGAACAGGGAGGGACCACTAATGAAAAACTGTTTTTT; CDR3 protein: CASEEQGGTTNEKLFF
clone size: .; J gene: TRBJ2-3; CDR3 length: 13; D gene: .; V gene: TRBV30; CDR3 DNA: TGTGCCTGGAGTGAGGACTCCACAGATACGCAGTATTTT; CDR3 protein: CAWSEDSTDTQYF
clone size: many; J gene: TRBJ2-1; CDR3 length: 13; D gene: .; V gene: TRBV7-6; CDR3 DNA: TGTGCCAGCAGCTTAGAACTCTACAATGAGCAGTTCTTC; CDR3 protein: CASSLELYNEQFF
clone size: many; J gene: TRBJ1-3; CDR3 length: 15; D gene: TRBD1; V gene: TRBV7-2; CDR3 DNA: TGTGCCAGCAGCTCCGACAGGGGGCCCGGAAACACCATATATTTT; CDR3 protein: CASSSDRGPGNTIYF
clone size: few; J gene: TRBJ1-2; CDR3 length: 14; D gene: .; V gene: TRBV3-1; CDR3 DNA: TGTGCCAGCAGCCTAGGAGGGGGGGACTATGGCTACACCTTC; CDR3 protein: CASSLGGGDYGYTF
clone size: .; J gene: TRBJ1-2; CDR3 length: 12; D gene: .; V gene: TRBV7-9; CDR3 DNA: TGTGCCAGCAGCTCCCTCGACCGGACAACCATCTTC; CDR3 protein: CASSSLDRTTIF
clone size: .; J gene: TRBJ2-5; CDR3 length: 14; D gene: .; V gene: TRBV18; CDR3 DNA: TGTGCCAGCTCACCACCAGCGGGCTTAGAGACCCAGTACTTC; CDR3 protein: CASSPPAGLETQYF
clone size: .; J gene: TRBJ1-1; CDR3 length: 14; D gene: .; V gene: TRBV6-2/TRBV6-3; CDR3 DNA: TGTGCCAGCAGTTACGACAATCCCGACACTGAAGCTTTCTTT; CDR3 protein: CASSYDNPDTEAFF